This paragraph covers one T cell receptor beta chain sequence. The sample originates from a study of blood T cells in healthy people across ages. The germline V gene has CDR1 SGHTA and CDR2 FQGNSA. The CDR3 is made up of 15 amino acids. V was pared by 5 bases and J by 1 base, with 14 bases between. The second PCR ran roughly 6 to 12 cycles with a sample-barcoded 5' primer and J-beta primers. TCRdb reprocessed the 5' RACE reads with MiXCR, giving one entry per CDR3 protein. The sample shows 900,000 to 950,000 distinct CDR3 sequences, 29% of them seen only once. These data were also filed under a second study, of T cells of mothers and their children.

Sample: blood. The J gene is TRBJ2-5, the V gene TRBV7-2; D perhaps matches TRBD2 (6 bases). This clonotype was obtained from a woman aged 40 to 49 in good health. Written as DNA, the CDR3 is TGTGCCAGCAGCCGCGGGGTGTCAGCCCAAGAGACCCAGTACTTC. Its translation is CASSRGVSAQETQYF. Based on the CDR3 plus reference TRBV7-2 and TRBJ2-5, the full variable domain is GAGVSQSPSNKVTEKGKDVELRCDPISGHTALYWYRQSLGQGLEFLIYFQGNSAPDKSGLPSDRFSAERTGGSVSTLTIQRTQQEDSAVYLCASSRGVSAQETQYFGPGTRLLVL.